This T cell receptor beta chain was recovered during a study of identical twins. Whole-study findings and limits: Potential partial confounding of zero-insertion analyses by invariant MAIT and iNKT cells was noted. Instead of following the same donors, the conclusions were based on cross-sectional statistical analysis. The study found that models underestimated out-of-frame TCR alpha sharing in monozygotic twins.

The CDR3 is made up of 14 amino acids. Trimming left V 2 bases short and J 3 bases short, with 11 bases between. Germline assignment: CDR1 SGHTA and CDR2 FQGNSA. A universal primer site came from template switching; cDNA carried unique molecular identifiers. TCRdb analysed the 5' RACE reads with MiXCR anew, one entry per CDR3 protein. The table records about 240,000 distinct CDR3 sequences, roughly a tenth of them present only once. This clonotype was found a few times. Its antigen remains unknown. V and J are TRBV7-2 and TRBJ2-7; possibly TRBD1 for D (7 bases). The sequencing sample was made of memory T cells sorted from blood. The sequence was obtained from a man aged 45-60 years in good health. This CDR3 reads CASSLRQGGYEQYF. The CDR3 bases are TGTGCCAGCAGCTTACGGCAGGGGGGCTACGAGCAGTACTTC.